The next 23 T cell receptor beta chains were all read from a single sample in a study of CD8 T cells in ankylosing spondylitis. TCRdb re-called the 5' RACE reads through MiXCR, storing one row per CDR3 protein. The data show more than 400,000 distinct CDR3 sequences, 5.3% seen once. General observations from the study: Characteristic, it appeared, of ankylosing spondylitis blood was a TCR beta motif of seven or eight highly homologous variants.

Their target antigens are unknown. The specimen was blood, either unsorted or a sorted T cell fraction (not recorded which). The receptors stem from a male donor with ankylosing spondylitis.

This clonotype was seen a few times. The chain recombines TRBV7-9 with TRBJ2-1, with a tentative D call TRBD1 (6 bases). The CDR3 extends over 17 amino acids. The germline V gene has CDR1 SEHNR and CDR2 FQNEAQ (reference sequence). The V and J ends lost 4 bases and 2 bases respectively, with 18 bases between them. The CDR3: CASSSRNDRYTYNEQFF. The CDR3 coding sequence is TGTGCCAGCAGCTCCCGTAATGACAGGTATACCTACAATGAGCAGTTCTTC. Combining the CDR3 with reference TRBV7-9 and TRBJ2-1 gives the whole variable domain DTGVSQNPRHKITKRGQNVTFRCDPISEHNRLYWYRQTLGQGPEFLTYFQNEAQLEKSRLLSDRFSAERPKGSFSTLEIQRTEQGDSAMYLCASSSRNDRYTYNEQFFGPGTRLTVL.

This clonotype was counted at least ten times. The rearrangement joins TRBV9 to TRBJ2-7; D uncertain. Germline values: CDR1 SGDLS, CDR2 YYNGEE. V was pared by 0 bases and J by 0 bases, with 10 bases between. The CDR3 covers 15 residues. DNA for the CDR3: TGTGCCAGCAGCGTAGGATCGGCGGTCTCCTACGAGCAGTACTTC. Amino acid sequence: CASSVGSAVSYEQYF.

A few counts support this clonotype. At one of its ends the junction is not consistent with the germline gene, which may arise from a read error. This rearrangement joins TRBV4-3 to TRBJ1-1; D is ambiguous. The CDR3 length is 13 residues. Germline CDR1 reads LGHNA; CDR2 reads YSLEER. CDR3 amino acids: CASNWGLNNEAFF. The CDR3, as DNA: TGCGCCAGCAACTGGGGTTTGAACAATGAAGCTTTCTTT.

This clonotype was recorded at least ten times. This chain joins TRBV20-1 and TRBJ2-3, with D possibly matching TRBD2 (7 bases). Trimming stripped 2 bases from V and 1 base from J, with 31 bases between. Germline V gene data show CDR1 as DFQATT and CDR2 as SNEGSKA (reference sequence). The CDR3 spans 21 residues. CDR3 sequence: CSARLLRALRGPRGGTDTQYF. The CDR3 nucleotides read TGCAGTGCTAGACTACTCAGAGCCCTCCGGGGGCCCCGGGGGGGCACAGATACGCAGTATTTT.

Ten or more counts support this clonotype. This chain joins TRBV20-1 and TRBJ2-5; 7 bases are a match to TRBD2. V lost 3 bases and J lost 3; bases outside the gene matches: 10. This CDR3 contains 15 residues. CDR1 is DFQATT, CDR2 SNEGSKA, per germline (reference sequence). The CDR3 region is CSASVRGRAKETQYF. The CDR3 DNA reads TGCAGTGCTAGTGTCCGGGGGAGGGCCAAAGAGACCCAGTACTTC.

The chain carries TRBV9 and TRBJ2-3; 10 nucleotides line up with TRBD2. Trimming took 0 bases from V and 6 from J; bases not matched to a gene: 7. CDR1 SGDLS and CDR2 YYNGEE come from the germline V gene. This CDR3 spans 16 amino acids. CDR3 amino acids: CASSVGLAGDGDTQYF. For the CDR3, the DNA is TGTGCCAGCAGCGTAGGGCTAGCGGGGGATGGGGATACGCAGTATTTT.

The sample holds a few counts of this clonotype. The rearrangement joins TRBV28 to TRBJ2-7; maybe TRBD1 (6 bases). Per the germline V gene, CDR1 is MDHEN and CDR2 is SYDVKM. With 4 bases removed from V and 6 bases from J, the gap between germline ends came to 16 bases. The CDR3 length is 14 residues. CDR3 amino acids: CASSSPGTSLEQYF. The CDR3 nucleotides are TGTGCCAGCAGTTCACCCGGGACATCCCTCGAGCAGTACTTC.

CDR3 coding DNA: TGTGCCAGCAGCCGCCGGACTAGCGGCCTCTACGAGCAGTACTTC. This codes for CASSRRTSGLYEQYF. The rearrangement joins TRBV7-2 to TRBJ2-7, with 10 bases fitting TRBD2. Germline values: CDR1 SGHTA, CDR2 FQGNSA. CDR3 length equals 15 residues. With 5 bases clipped from V and 3 bases from J, the junction kept 7 bases outside the gene matches.

This clonotype appeared a few times. V is TRBV20-1 and J is TRBJ2-5, with D perhaps TRBD2 (6 bases). Germline V gene lookup returns CDR1 DFQATT and CDR2 SNEGSKA (reference sequence). The CDR3 covers 12 residues. Deletions cut 2 bases from V and 6 bases from J, with 10 bases between. The CDR3 DNA reads TGCAGTGCTAGAACTAGCAAAAAGACCCAGTACTTC. It is translated as CSARTSKKTQYF.

This clonotype showed up many times. The gene calls are TRBV5-1 and TRBJ1-1; D not certain. Germline CDR1 SGHRS, CDR2 YFSETQ. The length of the CDR3 is 14 residues. V shed 4 bases and J shed 3 bases, with 13 bases lying between them. The DNA for the CDR3 is TGCGCCAGCAGCCTCACCCACGGGGACACTGAAGCTTTCTTT. This gives the protein CASSLTHGDTEAFF. The full variable domain, in which reference TRBV5-1 and TRBJ1-1 provide the parts outside the CDR3, is KAGVTQTPRYLIKTRGQQVTLSCSPISGHRSVSWYQQTPGQGLQFLFEYFSETQRNKGNFPGRFSGRQFSNSRSEMNVSTLELGDSALYLCASSLTHGDTEAFFGQGTRLTVV.

This clonotype occurred a few times. A much larger clone is a single base away; this may be a read error. The gene calls are TRBV6-2 or TRBV6-3 and TRBJ2-5; D possibly corresponds to TRBD1 (6 bases). The germline V and J ends were trimmed by 6 bases and 1 base, with 15 bases remaining between them. The CDR3 consists of 15 residues. Germline assignment: CDR1 MNHEY and CDR2 SVGEGT. The chain's CDR3 is CASSTVRGRQETQYF. The CDR3 bases are TGTGCCAGCAGCACGGTCAGGGGACGCCAAGAGACCCAGTACTTC.

This clonotype has at least ten counts. The chain uses TRBV10-3 and TRBJ2-1; D might be TRBD1 (7 bases). This CDR3 region has 12 residues. Looked up from germline, CDR1 is ENHRY and CDR2 is SYGVKD. V dropped 4 bases and J dropped 15 bases, with 16 bases sitting between them. The CDR3 coding sequence is TGTGCCATCAGTGCAGGGGGGTGGGTTCTGTTCTTC. This translates into CAISAGGWVLFF.

CDR3 coding DNA: TGTGCCAGCAGTACCTCTAGCGGGAGGAGCTCCTACGAGCAGTACTTC. Translation: CASSTSSGRSSYEQYF. The chain joins TRBV12-3 or TRBV12-4 to TRBJ2-7; 11 nucleotides agree with TRBD2. V trimming: 5 bases; J trimming: 0 bases; junction bases outside the gene matches: 6. The CDR3 runs 16 residues.

The sample holds a few counts of this clonotype. V usage is TRBV4-3 and J usage is TRBJ2-3, with 7 bases matching TRBD2. V trimming: 0 bases; J trimming: 6 bases; junction bases outside the gene matches: 6. The germline CDR1 and CDR2 sequences are LGHNA and YSLEER. The CDR3 consists of 15 residues. The CDR3 DNA reads TGCGCCAGCAGCCAAGAAGGGCGGGAGTGGGATACGCAGTATTTT. It codes for CASSQEGREWDTQYF.

This clonotype was seen at least ten times. The chain has TRBV5-1 and TRBJ2-7, with D possibly being TRBD1 or TRBD2 (5 bases each). The germline gives CDR1 SGHRS, CDR2 YFSETQ. The CDR3 loop spans 17 amino acids. V was pared by 3 bases and J by 0 bases, with 19 bases between. The CDR3 DNA reads as TGCGCCAGCAGCTCCCGAAGTCCCGGGGCGTACTCCTACGAGCAGTACTTC. Its protein product is CASSSRSPGAYSYEQYF. The full variable domain, with the rest looked up from reference TRBV5-1 and TRBJ2-7, is KAGVTQTPRYLIKTRGQQVTLSCSPISGHRSVSWYQQTPGQGLQFLFEYFSETQRNKGNFPGRFSGRQFSNSRSEMNVSTLELGDSALYLCASSSRSPGAYSYEQYFGPGTRLTVT.

This clonotype was seen many times. This chain links TRBV4-3 with TRBJ1-2, with TRBD1 matching 9 bases. CDR1 LGHNA and CDR2 YSLEER come from the germline V gene. Unmatched junction bases numbered 5, after V lost 6 bases and J lost 0 bases. This CDR3 is built from 15 residues. CDR3 residues: CASSPGTGSNYGYTF. CDR3 DNA sequence: TGCGCCAGCAGTCCCGGGACAGGGTCTAACTATGGCTACACCTTC.

This clonotype was recorded many times. The J gene is TRBJ1-1, the V gene TRBV29-1, with D possibly matching TRBD1 (6 bases). The CDR3 extends over 13 amino acids. Trimming shortened V by 7 bases and J by 4 bases, and 16 bases separated the two germline ends. CDR1 is SQVTM and CDR2 is ANQGSEA in the germline V gene. CDR3 loop: CSAPEGEGTEAFF. The DNA of the CDR3 is TGCAGCGCTCCCGAGGGGGAGGGCACTGAAGCTTTCTTT.

This clonotype was seen a few times. Written as DNA, the CDR3 is TGTGCCAGCACCGAGGGGGGATTCAAAAACGAGCAGTACTTC. Encoded protein: CASTEGGFKNEQYF. This chain uses TRBV28 with TRBJ2-7; D is perhaps TRBD1 or TRBD2 (6 bases each). V was pared by 7 bases and J by 5 bases, with 18 bases between. This CDR3 is 14 amino acids long. Germline values: CDR1 MDHEN, CDR2 SYDVKM.

This clonotype was detected many times. V usage is TRBV10-3 and J usage is TRBJ1-4, with 7 bases identical to TRBD1. This CDR3 has 19 amino acids. Germline CDR1 is ENHRY and CDR2 is SYGVKD. Germline trimming cut 2 bases from V and 0 bases from J; bases unmatched to any gene: 12. CDR3 amino acids: CAISETDREPESTNEKLFF. The CDR3 nucleotides read TGTGCCATCAGTGAGACCGACAGGGAACCCGAATCAACTAATGAAAAACTGTTTTTT.

This clonotype has at least ten counts. The rearrangement links TRBV12-3 or TRBV12-4 to TRBJ1-6, with 7 bases matching TRBD1. The CDR3 is 15 amino acids. Trimming took 2 bases from V and 11 from J; bases not matched to a gene: 9. CDR3 nucleotides: TGTGCCAGCAGTTTAATTGGGACAGCCTGGACACCCCTCCACTTT. Its protein is CASSLIGTAWTPLHF.

The chain links TRBV5-1 to TRBJ2-5, with TRBD2 matching 7 bases. V lost 4 bases, J lost 5 bases, and 8 bases stayed unmatched. This CDR3 comprises 14 residues. Germline lookup yields CDR1 SGHRS and CDR2 YFSETQ. The CDR3 coding sequence is TGCGCCAGCAGCCATGTCACTAGCGAGGAGACCCAGTACTTC. Protein product: CASSHVTSEETQYF.

The rearrangement joins TRBV14 to TRBJ2-5, with 10 nucleotides matching TRBD1. The germline gives CDR1 SGHDN, CDR2 FVKESK. After removal of 0 bases from V and 2 bases from J, the junction contained 9 bases not matched to a gene. This CDR3 is built from 18 residues. The DNA for the CDR3 is TGTGCCAGCAGCCAAGAGGCTCCGGGACAGGGGAGGCAAGAGACCCAGTACTTC. Its protein is CASSQEAPGQGRQETQYF.

There are many counts of this clonotype. The chain uses TRBV20-1 and TRBJ2-7; no definite D call. The germline V gene encodes CDR1 DFQATT and CDR2 SNEGSKA (reference sequence). Trimming took 3 bases from V and 2 from J, leaving 11 bases between them. The CDR3 consists of 13 residues. CDR3 nucleotides: TGCAGTGCTAGTGAAGAATACGCCTACGAGCAGTACTTC. Translation gives CSASEEYAYEQYF.